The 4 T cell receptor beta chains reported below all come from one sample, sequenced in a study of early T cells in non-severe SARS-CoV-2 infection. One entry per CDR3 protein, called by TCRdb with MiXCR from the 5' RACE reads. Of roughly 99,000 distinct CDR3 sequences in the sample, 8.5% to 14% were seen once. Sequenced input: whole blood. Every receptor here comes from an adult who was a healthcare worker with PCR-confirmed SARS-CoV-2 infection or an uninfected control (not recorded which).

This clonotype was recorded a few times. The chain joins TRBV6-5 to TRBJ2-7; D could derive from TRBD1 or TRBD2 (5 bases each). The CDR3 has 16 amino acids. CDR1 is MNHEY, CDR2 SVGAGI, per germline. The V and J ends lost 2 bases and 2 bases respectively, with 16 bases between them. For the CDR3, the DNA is TGTGCCAGCAGTTACCGTGCCGGGACGGAAACCTACGAGCAGTACTTC. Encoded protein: CASSYRAGTETYEQYF.

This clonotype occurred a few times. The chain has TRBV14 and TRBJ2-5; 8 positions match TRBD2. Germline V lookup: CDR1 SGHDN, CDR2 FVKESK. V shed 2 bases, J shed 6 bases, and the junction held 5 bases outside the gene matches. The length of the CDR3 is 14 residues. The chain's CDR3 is CASSQTAGVKTQYF. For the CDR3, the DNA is TGTGCCAGCAGCCAAACAGCGGGAGTAAAGACCCAGTACTTC.

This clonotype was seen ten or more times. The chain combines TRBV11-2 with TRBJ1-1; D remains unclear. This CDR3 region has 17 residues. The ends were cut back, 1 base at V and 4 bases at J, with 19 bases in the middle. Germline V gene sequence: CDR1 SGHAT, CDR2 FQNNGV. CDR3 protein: CASSLVLPGPTVTEAFF. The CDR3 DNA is TGTGCCAGCAGCTTAGTCCTCCCAGGACCAACGGTCACTGAAGCTTTCTTT.

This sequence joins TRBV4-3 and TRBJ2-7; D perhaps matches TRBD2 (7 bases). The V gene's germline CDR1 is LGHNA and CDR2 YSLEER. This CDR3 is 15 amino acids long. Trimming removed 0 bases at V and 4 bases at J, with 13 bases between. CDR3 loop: CASSQEGGDGYEQYF. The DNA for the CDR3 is TGCGCCAGCAGCCAAGAAGGGGGGGACGGGTACGAGCAGTACTTC.